Given below is one TCR beta chain in context. Its antigen is as yet unknown. This sample stems from a study of Ad26.COV2.S vaccination and SARS-CoV-2 variants. Study at large: Donor was in the COV1001 Ad26.COV2.S trial arm. Intramuscular Ad26.COV2.S doses were given once or twice, 56 days apart. Broader study findings: Vaccine recipients had higher spike-specific TCR breadth than placebo recipients. The study found similar non-spike TCR breadth in vaccine and placebo recipients.

Deletions cut 4 bases from V and 2 bases from J, with 8 bases between. Germline CDR1 is SQVTM and CDR2 is ANQGSEA. The CDR3 has 12 amino acids. TCRdb keeps only in-frame clones here, not all; method: immunoSEQ multiplex PCR. The sample lists 360,000 or so clones, 75% to 90% seen once, with around 1.8% in the top ten. Treatment described: roughly 20 received Ad26.COV2.S at low or high dose, single or two shots; several received placebo; per-sample allocation not given. Samples were taken on day 63 after the first vaccine or placebo injection. The TCR sequence derives from a person aged 18-65 years who received the Ad26.COV2.S COVID-19 vaccine or a placebo. This sample comprised peripheral blood, obtained in a trial of Ad26.COV2.S vaccine versus placebo. The chain has TRBV29-1 and TRBJ1-1, with D uncertain. This CDR3 reads CSVVGDNTEAFF. CDR3 sequence (DNA): TGCAGCGTTGTCGGGGATAACACTGAAGCTTTCTTT.